A selection of T cell receptor beta chains follows, all from one sample in a study of radiation and T cells in renal cell carcinoma. Here immunoSEQ multiplex PCR was the method, and the copy in TCRdb shows in-frame clones only, minus some. This table holds about 20,000 clones, about 60% found once. The material was tumor tissue, obtained from a patient whose treatment included radiotherapy and nephrectomy. The receptors derive from a woman between 65 and 79 years old with renal cell carcinoma. CDR3s include the opening cysteine and the closing phenylalanine or tryptophan. A D gene is named only where the DNA matches it firmly. Not every row has a clone size; where given, it reads once, few, many or a size class.

TRBJ1-2 | . | TRBV7-2 | medium-sized | TGTGCCAGCAGCTTAGGGAGGGTCGGGGGCTACACCTTC | CASSLGRVGGYTF
TRBJ2-1 | . | TRBV11-3 | once | TGTGCCAGCAGCCCCCCCGTTAGGGGGGACAATGAGCAGTTCTTC | CASSPPVRGDNEQFF
TRBJ2-7 | TRBD2 | TRBV6-6 | few | TGTGCCAGCAGCCCTGGGACTAGCGGCTACGAGCAGTACTTC | CASSPGTSGYEQYF
TRBJ1-2 | TRBD1 | TRBV6-6 | once | TGTGCCAGCAGTTACCTCGGACAGGAGGGAGACTATGGCTACACCTTC | CASSYLGQEGDYGYTF
TRBJ1-2 | TRBD1 | TRBV14 | . | TGTGCCAGCAGCTCGCAACAGGGGGCACACTATGGCTACACCTTC | CASSSQQGAHYGYTF
TRBJ2-1 | TRBD1 | TRBV14 | . | TGTGCCAGCAGCCAAGTTCCGGGACAGGACGACAATGAGCAGTTCTTC | CASSQVPGQDDNEQFF
TRBJ2-1 | . | TRBV29-1 | few | TGCAGCGTTGCTGGTGTCGTCAATGAGCAGTTCTTC | CSVAGVVNEQFF
TRBJ2-5 | TRBD2 | TRBV18 | . | TGTGCCAGCTCACCGACCCGGCAAGCGGGGGGGCAGGAGACCCAGTACTTC | CASSPTRQAGGQETQYF
TRBJ1-5 | . | TRBV28 | . | TGTGCCAGCAGTTTAGAGGTTAGCAATCAGCCCCAGCATTTT | CASSLEVSNQPQHF
TRBJ1-5 | . | TRBV7-9 | few | TGTGCCAGCAGCTTAGAGGTTAGCAATCAGCCCCAGCATTTT | CASSLEVSNQPQHF
TRBJ2-5 | . | TRBV7-3 | . | TGTGCCAGCAGCCCCTCCGGGTTCAGCGAGACCCAGTACTTC | CASSPSGFSETQYF
TRBJ2-1 | . | TRBV20-1 | few | TGCAGTGCTCTCGTCTGGGATGAGCAGTTCTTC | CSALVWDEQFF
TRBJ1-5 | . | TRBV28 | . | TGTGCCAGCAGTTTACTAGTAGGGGCAGTTGGAGGGCAGCCCCAGCATTTT | CASSLLVGAVGGQPQHF
TRBJ2-3 | . | TRBV6-5 | . | TGTGCCAGCGGGCCCTTAGGACAACCTTCGGATACGCAGTATTTT | CASGPLGQPSDTQYF
TRBJ1-5 | TRBD1 | TRBV6-6 | few | TGTGCCAGCGGACAGGGGGCCGGTCAGCCCCAGCATTTT | CASGQGAGQPQHF
TRBJ1-2 | . | TRBV5-1 | . | TGCGCCAGCAGCCCCTCCGGGGCTGAGGGCTACACCTTC | CASSPSGAEGYTF
TRBJ1-3 | TRBD1 | TRBV7-3 | . | TGTGCCAGCAGCCTGGGGACAGGGGGTGGAAACACCATATATTTT | CASSLGTGGGNTIYF
TRBJ2-7 | . | TRBV11-3 | . | TGTGCCAGCAGCTTTGGACGGGACTACGAGCAGTACTTC | CASSFGRDYEQYF
TRBJ1-6 | . | TRBV28 | . | TGTGCCAGCAGGAACCAGGGGAATTACAATTCACCCCTCCACTTT | CASRNQGNYNSPLHF
TRBJ2-1 | . | TRBV4-1 | . | TGCGCCAGCAGCCAGTCATCAGCGATCGTACACAATGAGCAGTTCTTC | CASSQSSAIVHNEQFF
TRBJ2-7 | TRBD1 | TRBV6-6 | . | TGTGCCAGCAGTTACCTCCGACAGGGGGTGACCTACGAGCAGTACTTC | CASSYLRQGVTYEQYF
TRBJ1-5 | TRBD1 | TRBV7-8 | few | TGTGCCAGCCAATCTACGGGACAGGGGATCAATCAGCCCCAGCATTTT | CASQSTGQGINQPQHF
TRBJ1-2 | TRBD1 | TRBV28 | . | TGTGCCAGCAGCTTTCCGGGGACAGGGGTGTTATGGGGTGGCTACACCTTC | CASSFPGTGVLWGGYTF
TRBJ2-4 | . | TRBV11-3 | . | TGTGCCAGCAGCCGTGTCAGGGGAGAGAAAAACATTCAGTACTTC | CASSRVRGEKNIQYF
TRBJ1-2 | TRBD1 | TRBV27 | . | TGTGCCAGCACGGACAGGGGCCACTCTAACTATGGCTACACCTTC | CASTDRGHSNYGYTF
TRBJ2-3 | . | TRBV9 | . | TGTGCCAGCAGCGTAGAGATGGTGAGAGGGGGGGCCGCAGATACGCAGTATTTT | CASSVEMVRGGAADTQYF
TRBJ2-3 | . | TRBV7-2 | once | TGTGCCAGCAGCTTACTAGCGAGGCCCACAGATACGCAGTATTTT | CASSLLARPTDTQYF
TRBJ1-5 | . | TRBV28 | . | TGTGCCAGCAGTTTGGGAATCAATAGCAATCAGCCCCAGCATTTT | CASSLGINSNQPQHF
TRBJ2-1 | . | TRBV6-5 | once | TGTGCCAGCACCATGGACCCGAGCTCCTACAATGAGCAGTTCTTC | CASTMDPSSYNEQFF
TRBJ1-6 | . | TRBV11-2 | . | TGTGCCAGCAGCGAGGGACCGACGGGACCCCTCCACTTT | CASSEGPTGPLHF
TRBJ2-5 | TRBD2 | TRBV7-2 | . | TGTGCCAGCAGGGGACTAGCCAGGGAGACCCAGTACTTC | CASRGLARETQYF
TRBJ1-1 | . | TRBV7-9 | . | TGTGCCAGCAGTTGGGACACTGAAGCTTTCTTT | CASSWDTEAFF
TRBJ2-2 | . | TRBV19 | . | TGTGCCAGCGCAGATCGGAGGGAGCTGTTTTTT | CASADRRELFF
TRBJ2-2 | . | TRBV27 | . | TGTGCCAGCAGGCCGTGGGTGAACACCGGGGAGCTGTTTTTT | CASRPWVNTGELFF
TRBJ1-3 | . | TRBV29-1 | . | TGCAGCGTTGAAGCCGGGGGGGGAAACACCATATATTTT | CSVEAGGGNTIYF
TRBJ1-2 | . | TRBV30 | . | TGTGCCTGGAGTGGGACAGCCTATGGCTACACCTTC | CAWSGTAYGYTF
TRBJ2-3 | . | TRBV5-6 | . | TGTGCCAGCAGCTTGGAGGTGAGCAAGCTAAGCACAGATACGCAGTATTTT | CASSLEVSKLSTDTQYF
TRBJ1-1 | . | TRBV6-1 | . | TGTGCCAGCAGTTCAATAGGAGGGGGAACTGAAGCTTTCTTT | CASSSIGGGTEAFF
TRBJ2-7 | . | TRBV6-5 | . | TGTGCCAGCAGTCTTTCGGGGACCCGCTCCTACGAGCAGTACTTC | CASSLSGTRSYEQYF
TRBJ1-5 | . | TRBV15 | . | TGTGCCACCAGCAGAGATCGGAATCAGCCCCAGCATTTT | CATSRDRNQPQHF
TRBJ1-1 | TRBD1 | TRBV30 | few | TGTGCCTGGAGCCGACGGGACAGGGGGCACATTGAAGCTTTCTTT | CAWSRRDRGHIEAFF
TRBJ2-5 | . | TRBV6-1 | . | TGTGCCAGCAGTCTACAAGAGACCCAGTACTTC | CASSLQETQYF
TRBJ2-4 | TRBD1 | TRBV5-1 | once | TGCGCCAGCAGCTTGGGTAAGGGGGCAGTAAGCCCCCTAGCCAAAAACATTCAGTACTTC | CASSLGKGAVSPLAKNIQYF
TRBJ2-7 | . | TRBV18 | . | TGTGCCAGCTCACCACCGGAAACCCGGAGGGAGCAGTACTTC | CASSPPETRREQYF
TRBJ1-6 | TRBD1 | TRBV5-1 | . | TGCGCCAGCAGGCCCGGGACAGGGGTTTCACCCCTCCACTTT | CASRPGTGVSPLHF
TRBJ1-2 | TRBD1 | TRBV9 | . | TGTGCCAGCAGCTCGGGGGGACAGAACTATGGCTACACCTTC | CASSSGGQNYGYTF